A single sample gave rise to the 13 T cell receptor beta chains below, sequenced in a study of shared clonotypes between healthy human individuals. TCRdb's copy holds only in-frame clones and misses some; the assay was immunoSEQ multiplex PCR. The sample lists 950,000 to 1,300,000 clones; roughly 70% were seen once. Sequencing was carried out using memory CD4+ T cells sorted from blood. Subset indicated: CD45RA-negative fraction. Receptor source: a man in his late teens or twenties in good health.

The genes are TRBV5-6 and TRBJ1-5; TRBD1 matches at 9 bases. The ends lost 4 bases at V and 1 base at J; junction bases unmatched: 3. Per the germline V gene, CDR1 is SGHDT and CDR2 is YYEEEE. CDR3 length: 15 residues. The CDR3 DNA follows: TGTGCCAGCAGCGAGGACAGGGGCAGCAATCAGCCCCAGCATTTT. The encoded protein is CASSEDRGSNQPQHF.

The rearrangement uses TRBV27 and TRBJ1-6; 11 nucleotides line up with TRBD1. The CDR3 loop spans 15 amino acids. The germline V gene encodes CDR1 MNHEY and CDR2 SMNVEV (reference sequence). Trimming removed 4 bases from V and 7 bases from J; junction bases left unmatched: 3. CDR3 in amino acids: CASSSGQGANSPLHF. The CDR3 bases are TGTGCCAGCAGTTCAGGACAGGGGGCGAATTCACCCCTCCACTTT.

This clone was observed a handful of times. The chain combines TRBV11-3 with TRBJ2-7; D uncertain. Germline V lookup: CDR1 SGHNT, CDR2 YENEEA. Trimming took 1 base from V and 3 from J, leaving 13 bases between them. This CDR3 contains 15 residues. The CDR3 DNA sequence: TGTGCCAGCAGCTTAGGGGCACAAGGGAACTACGAGCAGTACTTC. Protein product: CASSLGAQGNYEQYF. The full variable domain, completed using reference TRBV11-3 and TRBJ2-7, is EAGVVQSPRYKIIEKKQPVAFWCNPISGHNTLYWYLQNLGQGPELLIRYENEEAVDDSQLPKDRFSAERLKGVDSTLKIQPAELGDSAVYLCASSLGAQGNYEQYFGPGTRLTVT.

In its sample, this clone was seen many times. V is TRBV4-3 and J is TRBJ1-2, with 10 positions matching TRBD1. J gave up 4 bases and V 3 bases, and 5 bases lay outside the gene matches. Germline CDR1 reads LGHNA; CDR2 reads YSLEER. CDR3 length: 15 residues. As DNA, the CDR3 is TGCGCCAGCAGCCAGGACGACAGGGGGCGCTATGGCTACACCTTC. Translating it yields CASSQDDRGRYGYTF.

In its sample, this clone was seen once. CDR3 DNA sequence: TGTGCCTGGTTAAGACAGTTGAACACCGGGGAGCTGTTTTTT. This translates into CAWLRQLNTGELFF. The V gene is TRBV30, the J gene TRBJ2-2, with D possibly being TRBD1 (5 bases). Germline values: CDR1 GTSNPN, CDR2 SVGIG (reference sequence). CDR3 length: 14 amino acids. V shed 5 bases and J shed 1 base, with 11 bases lying between them.

In DNA, the CDR3 is TGTGCCAGCTCACCTGCTAGGTCTACAGATACGCAGTATTTT. It specifies CASSPARSTDTQYF. This sequence joins TRBV18 and TRBJ2-3; D is ambiguous. Trimming removed 3 bases from V and 3 bases from J, with 10 bases in between. Germline V lookup: CDR1 KGHSH, CDR2 LQKENI. The CDR3 is 14 residues long.

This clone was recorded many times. This CDR3 reads CASRPGSSINYGYTF. The CDR3 bases are TGTGCCAGCAGGCCAGGGAGCAGCATCAACTATGGCTACACCTTC. The chain joins TRBV6-5 to TRBJ1-2; D may be TRBD1 (5 bases). The length of the CDR3 is 15 residues. The germline CDR1 and CDR2 sequences are MNHEY and SVGAGI. Trimming shortened V by 6 bases and J by 2 bases, and 16 bases separated the two germline ends.

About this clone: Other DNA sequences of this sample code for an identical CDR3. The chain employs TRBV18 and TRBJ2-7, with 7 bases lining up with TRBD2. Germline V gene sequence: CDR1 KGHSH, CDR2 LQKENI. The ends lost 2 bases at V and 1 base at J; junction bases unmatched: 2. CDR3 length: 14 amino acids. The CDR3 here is CASSPSGGSYEQYF. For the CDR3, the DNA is TGTGCCAGCTCACCATCGGGGGGTTCCTACGAGCAGTACTTC.

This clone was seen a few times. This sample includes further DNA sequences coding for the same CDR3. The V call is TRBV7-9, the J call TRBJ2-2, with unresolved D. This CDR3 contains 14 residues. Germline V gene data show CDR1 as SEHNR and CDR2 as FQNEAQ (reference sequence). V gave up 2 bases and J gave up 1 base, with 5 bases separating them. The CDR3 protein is CASSLNRNTGELFF. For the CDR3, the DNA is TGTGCCAGCAGCTTAAACAGGAACACCGGGGAGCTGTTTTTT.

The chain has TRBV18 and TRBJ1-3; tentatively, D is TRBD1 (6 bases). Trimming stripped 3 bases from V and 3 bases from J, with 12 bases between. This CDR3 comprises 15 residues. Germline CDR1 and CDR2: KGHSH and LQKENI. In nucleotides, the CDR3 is TGTGCCAGCTCACCGGAGGGGGTTTTTGGAAACACCATATATTTT. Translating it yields CASSPEGVFGNTIYF.

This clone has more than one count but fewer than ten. For the CDR3, the DNA is TGCAGCGTTAAGGCCTCGAACACTGAAGCTTTCTTT. Translation gives CSVKASNTEAFF. This chain uses TRBV29-1 with TRBJ1-1; D unclear. CDR3 length equals 12 residues. Germline loops: CDR1 SQVTM, CDR2 ANQGSEA. Trimming pared 5 bases from V and 1 base from J, leaving 8 bases between.

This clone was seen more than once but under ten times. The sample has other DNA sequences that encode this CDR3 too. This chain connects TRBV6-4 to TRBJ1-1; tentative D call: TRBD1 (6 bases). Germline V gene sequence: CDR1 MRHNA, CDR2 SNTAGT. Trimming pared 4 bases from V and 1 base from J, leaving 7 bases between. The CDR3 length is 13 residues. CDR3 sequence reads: CASSATGNTEAFF. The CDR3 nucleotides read TGTGCCAGCAGTGCGACAGGGAACACTGAAGCTTTCTTT.

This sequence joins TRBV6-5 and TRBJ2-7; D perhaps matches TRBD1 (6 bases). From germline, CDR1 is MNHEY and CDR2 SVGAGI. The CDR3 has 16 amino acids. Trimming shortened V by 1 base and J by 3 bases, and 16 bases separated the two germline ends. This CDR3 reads CASSYLSRQEIYEQYF. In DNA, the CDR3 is TGTGCCAGCAGTTACTTATCCAGACAGGAAATCTACGAGCAGTACTTC.